These T cell receptor beta chains were read from a single sample in a study of blood T cell repertoires in COVID-19. The method was immunoSEQ multiplex PCR; TCRdb's version includes in-frame clones alone and lacks a portion of them. The table lists hundreds of thousands of clones, 65% to 90% of them singletons. The specimen was PBMCs or T cells enriched from blood (not recorded which). Receptors were obtained from a woman aged 50 to 65 with acute COVID-19. Each CDR3 is given with its conserved first and last residue. The D gene is left open where the match is weak. Where a row states a size, it is once, few, many or the class of an expanded clone; other rows omit it.

cdr3_aa	cdr3_nt	d_call	v_call	j_call	clone_size
CSATELGPGEAFF	TGCAGCGCAACAGAACTCGGTCCAGGGGAAGCTTTCTTT	-	TRBV29-1	TRBJ1-1	-
CASSLTTGIRDTGELFF	TGTGCCAGCAGCCTTACAACAGGGATCCGGGACACCGGGGAGCTGTTTTTT	-	TRBV5-6	TRBJ2-2	few
CASSEQGLSYNSPLHF	TGTGCCAGCAGTGAACAGGGTCTCTCCTATAATTCACCCCTCCACTTT	-	TRBV6-1	TRBJ1-6	few
CASSPAGAGGSEAFF	TGTGCCAGCAGCCCGGCCGGGGCTGGGGGCTCTGAAGCTTTCTTT	-	TRBV5-6	TRBJ1-1	few
CASSVDRAVGAGGYTF	TGTGCCAGCAGCGTAGACCGGGCCGTCGGGGCGGGAGGCTACACCTTC	-	TRBV9	TRBJ1-2	few
CASSAGGTEAFF	TGTGCCAGCTCGGCGGGGGGCACTGAAGCTTTCTTT	-	TRBV9	TRBJ1-1	-
CASSPGQIFGYTF	TGTGCCAGCAGCCCCGGACAAATCTTTGGCTACACCTTC	-	TRBV7-9	TRBJ1-2	-
CASPPAGQDEQYF	TGTGCCAGTCCCCCCGCAGGGCAGGACGAGCAGTACTTC	-	TRBV6-5	TRBJ2-7	-
CASSPRTPVYSNQPQHF	TGTGCCAGCAGTCCCCGGACACCAGTATATAGCAATCAGCCCCAGCATTTT	-	TRBV6-6	TRBJ1-5	-
CASSPPQGVNTEAFF	TGTGCCAGTAGTCCGCCACAGGGGGTGAACACTGAAGCTTTCTTT	TRBD1	TRBV19	TRBJ1-1	-
CAISDPRGSGGAYEQYF	TGTGCCATCAGTGACCCCAGGGGGAGCGGGGGGGCCTACGAGCAGTACTTC	TRBD2	TRBV10-3	TRBJ2-7	-
CASSVGVQGGGYTF	TGTGCCAGCAGCGTAGGGGTACAGGGGGGCGGCTACACCTTC	TRBD1	TRBV9	TRBJ1-2	-
CAISESFQAPLDGYTF	TGTGCCATCAGTGAGTCGTTCCAGGCTCCTCTCGATGGCTACACCTTC	-	TRBV10-3	TRBJ1-2	once
CASRPLASTNEKLFF	TGTGCCAGCAGACCATTAGCGTCAACTAATGAAAAACTGTTTTTT	-	TRBV6-5	TRBJ1-4	-
CASSSLDRFEAFF	TGTGCCAGCAGTTCTCTTGACAGGTTTGAAGCTTTCTTT	-	TRBV5-6	TRBJ1-1	-
CASSIGTGGYGYTF	TGTGCCAGTAGTATCGGGACTGGTGGATATGGCTACACCTTC	-	TRBV19	TRBJ1-2	-
CASSLDTGMNTEAFF	TGTGCCAGCAGCTTGGATACAGGGATGAACACTGAAGCTTTCTTT	-	TRBV5-8	TRBJ1-1	-
CASSLMAGQTGELFF	TGTGCCAGCAGCCTTATGGCGGGTCAGACCGGGGAGCTGTTTTTT	-	TRBV2	TRBJ2-2	once
CASSFVTNEQFF	TGTGCCAGCAGCTTTGTCACTAATGAGCAGTTCTTC	-	TRBV7-2	TRBJ2-1	-
CATSDFPSGGTDTQYF	TGTGCCACCAGTGATTTTCCTAGCGGAGGTACAGATACGCAGTATTTT	TRBD2	TRBV24-1	TRBJ2-3	-
CASSQERKSEAFF	TGCGCCAGCAGCCAAGAGAGGAAGAGTGAAGCTTTCTTT	-	TRBV4-3	TRBJ1-1	-
CASSLDGGATETQYF	TGTGCCAGCAGCTTAGATGGGGGGGCGACAGAGACCCAGTACTTC	-	TRBV11-2	TRBJ2-5	-
CASSDPSESYGYTF	TGTGCCAGCAGTGACCCCTCGGAGAGCTATGGCTACACCTTC	-	TRBV25-1	TRBJ1-2	-
CASSEFSGWSADRGSYNEQFF	TGCGCCAGCAGTGAGTTTAGCGGGTGGTCCGCGGACAGAGGTTCCTACAATGAGCAGTTCTTC	-	TRBV10-1	TRBJ2-1	-
CASSSPSSYNSPLHF	TGTGCCAGCAGCTCCCCCAGCTCCTATAATTCACCCCTCCACTTT	-	TRBV11-2	TRBJ1-6	-
CASSPLGGDGYTF	TGTGCCAGCAGCCCCTTGGGGGGTGATGGCTACACCTTC	-	TRBV3-1/TRBV3-2	TRBJ1-2	-
CASSIQGGQVFF	TGTGCCAGCAGCATACAAGGGGGACAGGTGTTTTTT	TRBD1	TRBV9	TRBJ1-4	-
CASSLGDIYEQYF	TGTGCCAGCAGCTTAGGGGACATCTACGAGCAGTACTTC	-	TRBV7-2	TRBJ2-7	-
CASSRTSGGAGDTQYF	TGCGCCAGCAGCCGGACTAGCGGGGGGGCAGGAGATACGCAGTATTTT	TRBD2	TRBV4-1	TRBJ2-3	once
CASSQDGGDPNEQFF	TGCGCCAGCAGCCAAGATGGCGGGGATCCCAATGAGCAGTTCTTC	-	TRBV4-3	TRBJ2-1	-
CASSPGQGLNYGYTF	TGTGCCAGCTCACCGGGACAGGGCCTGAACTATGGCTACACCTTC	TRBD1	TRBV18	TRBJ1-2	-
CASSSYQGVGTGELFF	TGCGCCAGCAGCTCCTACCAGGGGGTAGGCACCGGGGAGCTGTTTTTT	TRBD1	TRBV5-1	TRBJ2-2	-
CSVQEGASTTEAFF	TGCAGCGTCCAAGAGGGGGCCTCGACCACTGAAGCTTTCTTT	TRBD1	TRBV29-1	TRBJ1-1	-
CASSTRLAGSGNEQFF	TGTGCCAGCAGCACCCGACTAGCGGGGTCTGGGAATGAGCAGTTCTTC	TRBD2	TRBV11-2	TRBJ2-1	few
CASSLDRGGEKLFF	TGTGCCAGCAGTTTAGACAGGGGGGGTGAAAAACTGTTTTTT	TRBD1	TRBV27	TRBJ1-4	-
CASSIGDRDDSPLHF	TGTGCCAGTAGTATAGGGGACAGGGACGATTCACCCCTCCACTTT	TRBD1	TRBV19	TRBJ1-6	-
CASSPFGGSSYEQYF	TGTGCCAGCAGCCCATTTGGGGGGTCCTCCTACGAGCAGTACTTC	-	TRBV7-2	TRBJ2-7	-
CASRTAASAFF	TGTGCCAGCAGGACGGCGGCATCAGCTTTCTTT	-	TRBV6-5	TRBJ1-1	-
CASSLAQSSSYNSPLHF	TGTGCCAGCAGCTTGGCCCAATCGAGCTCCTATAATTCACCCCTCCACTTT	-	TRBV5-4	TRBJ1-6	-
CASSLRANTGELFF	TGTGCCAGCAGCTTACGGGCGAACACCGGGGAGCTGTTTTTT	-	TRBV11-2	TRBJ2-2	-
CASSLRAGGRDEQFF	TGTGCCAGCAGCTTACGAGCGGGGGGGCGGGATGAGCAGTTCTTC	TRBD2	TRBV13	TRBJ2-1	few
CASSVRQGAGGYTF	TGCGCCAGCAGCGTCAGGCAGGGGGCTGGAGGCTACACCTTC	TRBD1	TRBV5-1	TRBJ1-2	-
CATSRERGTNTGELFF	TGTGCCACCAGCAGGGAGCGGGGTACGAACACCGGGGAGCTGTTTTTT	TRBD2	TRBV15	TRBJ2-2	once
CASSFRSTGDRGNTIYF	TGTGCCAGTAGTTTCCGGAGCACCGGGGACAGAGGAAACACCATATATTTT	TRBD1	TRBV19	TRBJ1-3	once
CASSQYQGNTEAFF	TGTGCCAGCAGCCAGTATCAGGGTAACACTGAAGCTTTCTTT	-	TRBV3-1/TRBV3-2	TRBJ1-1	-
CASSRTTGLTPKTEAFF	TGTGCCAGCAGCCGGACGACAGGTTTGACCCCGAAGACTGAAGCTTTCTTT	-	TRBV3-1/TRBV3-2	TRBJ1-1	-
CASSPGGSTEAFF	TGTGCCAGCTCACCCGGGGGGAGCACTGAAGCTTTCTTT	-	TRBV18	TRBJ1-1	-
CASGPGTSGFTDTQYF	TGCGCCAGCGGCCCCGGGACTAGCGGGTTCACAGATACGCAGTATTTT	TRBD2	TRBV5-1	TRBJ2-3	-
CASSYSAGTEAFF	TGTGCCAGCAGTTACTCGGCGGGCACTGAAGCTTTCTTT	-	TRBV6-6	TRBJ1-1	-
CASRPGQGGDQPQHF	TGTGCCAGCAGGCCAGGACAGGGGGGGGATCAGCCCCAGCATTTT	TRBD1	TRBV6-5	TRBJ1-5	-
CASTSGVGNTIYF	TGTGCCAGCACCTCAGGGGTTGGAAACACCATATATTTT	-	TRBV5-6	TRBJ1-3	-
CASSLGTGREAFF	TGCGCCAGCAGCCTCGGGACAGGCCGAGAAGCTTTCTTT	TRBD1	TRBV4-3	TRBJ1-1	-
CASSAHPGVGSETQYF	TGTGCCAGCAGCGCACACCCCGGGGTAGGATCAGAGACCCAGTACTTC	-	TRBV9	TRBJ2-5	once
CASSRQGAERELFF	TGCGCCAGCAGTCGGCAGGGGGCTGAACGGGAGCTGTTTTTT	TRBD1	TRBV5-1	TRBJ2-2	-